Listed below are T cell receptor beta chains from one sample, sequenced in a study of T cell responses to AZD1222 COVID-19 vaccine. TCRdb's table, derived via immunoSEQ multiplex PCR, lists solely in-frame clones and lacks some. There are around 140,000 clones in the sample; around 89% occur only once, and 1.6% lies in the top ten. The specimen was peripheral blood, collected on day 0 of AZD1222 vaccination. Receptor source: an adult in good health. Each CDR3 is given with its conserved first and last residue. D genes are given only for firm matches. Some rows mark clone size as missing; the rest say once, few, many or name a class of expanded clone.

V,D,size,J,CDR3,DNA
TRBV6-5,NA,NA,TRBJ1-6,CATNRDMGNSPLHF,TGTGCCACCAACAGGGACATGGGTAATTCACCCCTCCACTTT
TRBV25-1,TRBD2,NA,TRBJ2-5,CASSEQLLAGVQETQYF,TGTGCCAGCAGTGAACAGCTACTAGCGGGGGTCCAAGAGACCCAGTACTTC
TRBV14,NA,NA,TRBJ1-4,CASSQMDSSEKLFF,TGTGCCAGCAGCCAAATGGACTCGAGTGAAAAACTGTTTTTT
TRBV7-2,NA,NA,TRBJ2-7,CASSFTPHEQYF,TGTGCCAGCAGCTTCACCCCCCACGAGCAGTACTTC
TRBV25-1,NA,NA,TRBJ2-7,CASSEGNLYEQYF,TGTGCCAGCAGTGAAGGGAATCTGTACGAGCAGTACTTC
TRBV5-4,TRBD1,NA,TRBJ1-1,CASSLQGPASDTEAFF,TGTGCCAGCAGCTTACAGGGGCCCGCATCGGACACTGAAGCTTTCTTT
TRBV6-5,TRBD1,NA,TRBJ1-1,CASSYAQQGAGAEAFF,TGTGCCAGCAGTTACGCCCAACAGGGGGCTGGGGCTGAAGCTTTCTTT
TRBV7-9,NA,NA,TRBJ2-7,CASSPIQPYEQYF,TGTGCCAGCAGCCCCATCCAACCCTACGAGCAGTACTTC
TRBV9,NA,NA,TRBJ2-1,CASSVSPYNEQFF,TGTGCCAGCAGCGTATCCCCTTACAATGAGCAGTTCTTC
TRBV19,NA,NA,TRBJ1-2,CASTVTQIGGYTF,TGTGCCAGTACCGTTACTCAGATCGGGGGCTACACCTTC
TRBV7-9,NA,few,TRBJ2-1,CASSPGQLEQFF,TGTGCCAGCAGCCCAGGACAGCTTGAGCAGTTCTTC
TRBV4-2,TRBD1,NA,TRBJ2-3,CASSDGQGGPDTQYF,TGTGCCAGCAGCGACGGACAGGGAGGCCCAGATACGCAGTATTTT
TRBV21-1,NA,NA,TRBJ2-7,CASNPGRVPKEQYF,TGTGCCAGCAACCCAGGCAGGGTTCCGAAAGAGCAGTACTTC
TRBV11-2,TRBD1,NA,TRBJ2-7,CASRRQGDGEQYF,TGTGCCAGCAGGCGACAGGGGGACGGCGAGCAGTACTTC
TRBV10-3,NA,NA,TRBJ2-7,CAISESERITYEQYF,TGTGCCATCAGTGAGTCCGAGCGGATTACCTACGAGCAGTACTTC
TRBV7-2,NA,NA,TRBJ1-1,CASSPGGGGRTEAFF,TGTGCCAGCAGCCCCGGGGGAGGGGGAAGGACTGAAGCTTTCTTT
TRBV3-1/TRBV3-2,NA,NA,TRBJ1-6,CASSRTTHSPLHF,TGTGCCAGCAGCCGGACAACCCATTCACCCCTCCACTTT
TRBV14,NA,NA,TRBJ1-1,CASSQALQGPEAFF,TGTGCCAGCAGCCAAGCTCTTCAGGGACCTGAAGCTTTCTTT
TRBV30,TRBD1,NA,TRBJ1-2,CAWSIFYRAQGTGGRFYGYTF,TGTGCCTGGAGTATTTTTTACAGGGCTCAAGGGACAGGGGGGCGCTTCTATGGCTACACCTTC
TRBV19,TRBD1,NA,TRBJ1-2,CASSIQSPGQATNYGYTF,TGTGCCAGTAGTATACAAAGCCCCGGACAGGCTACTAACTATGGCTACACCTTC
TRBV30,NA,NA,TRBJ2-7,CAWSVMAGEGWYF,TGTGCCTGGAGTGTAATGGCAGGGGAGGGTTGGTACTTC
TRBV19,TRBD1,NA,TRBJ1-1,CASTPPVGTANTEAFF,TGTGCCAGTACTCCTCCCGTCGGGACAGCGAACACTGAAGCTTTCTTT
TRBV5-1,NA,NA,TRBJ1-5,CASSLTYSNQLQHF,TGCGCCAGCAGCCTGACTTATAGCAATCAGCTCCAGCATTTT
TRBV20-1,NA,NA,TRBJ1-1,CSWLLNTEAFF,TGCAGTTGGCTTTTGAACACTGAAGCTTTCTTT
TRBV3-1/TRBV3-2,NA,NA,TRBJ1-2,CASSHGYGYTF,TGTGCCAGCAGCCACGGGTACGGCTACACCTTC
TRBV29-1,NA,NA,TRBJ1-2,CSVESATGYGYTF,TGCAGCGTTGAGAGCGCGACTGGCTATGGCTACACCTTC
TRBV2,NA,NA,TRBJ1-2,CASSDSNYGYTF,TGTGCCAGCAGTGACTCTAACTATGGCTACACCTTC
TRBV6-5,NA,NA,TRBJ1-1,CASSYSIRRGYTEAFF,TGTGCCAGCAGTTACTCGATTCGCCGCGGATACACTGAAGCTTTCTTT
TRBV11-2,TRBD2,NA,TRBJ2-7,CASSLPPLAGLYEQYF,TGTGCCAGCAGCTTGCCCCCCCTAGCGGGGCTCTACGAGCAGTACTTC
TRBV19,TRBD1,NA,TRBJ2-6,CASRPDRGKTGANVLTF,TGTGCCAGCAGACCCGACAGGGGGAAAACTGGGGCCAACGTCCTGACTTTC
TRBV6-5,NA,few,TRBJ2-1,CATLFGGEQFF,TGTGCCACCTTATTTGGGGGTGAGCAGTTCTTC
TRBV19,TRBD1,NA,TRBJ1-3,CASFPGGASGNTIYF,TGTGCCAGTTTTCCAGGGGGCGCCTCTGGAAACACCATATATTTT
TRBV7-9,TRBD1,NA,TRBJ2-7,CASSLRKDRDYEQYF,TGTGCCAGCAGCTTAAGAAAGGACAGGGACTACGAGCAGTACTTC
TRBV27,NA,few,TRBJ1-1,CASTPVGVGWNTEAFF,TGTGCCAGCACCCCGGTCGGGGTTGGGTGGAACACTGAAGCTTTCTTT
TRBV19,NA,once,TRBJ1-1,CASNPAGTGHTEAFF,TGTGCCAGTAACCCAGCCGGGACGGGCCACACTGAAGCTTTCTTT
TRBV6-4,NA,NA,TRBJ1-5,CASSDDPWDTPIQPQHF,TGTGCCAGCAGTGACGACCCTTGGGATACCCCAATTCAGCCCCAGCATTTT
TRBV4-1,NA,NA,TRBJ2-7,CASSQVAENYEQYF,TGCGCCAGCAGCCAAGTGGCTGAAAACTACGAGCAGTACTTC
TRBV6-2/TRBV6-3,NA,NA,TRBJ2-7,CASSQDRDGQYF,TGTGCCAGCAGCCAGGACCGCGACGGGCAGTACTTC
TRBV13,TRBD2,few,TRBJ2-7,CASGTSGSYEQYF,TGTGCCAGCGGGACTAGCGGATCCTACGAGCAGTACTTC
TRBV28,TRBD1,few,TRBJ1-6,CASSYRDSSYNSPLHF,TGTGCCAGCAGTTACCGGGACAGCTCCTATAATTCACCCCTCCACTTT
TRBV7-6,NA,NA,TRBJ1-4,CASSSNRGGGEKLFF,TGTGCCAGCAGCTCCAACCGCGGGGGCGGTGAAAAACTGTTTTTT
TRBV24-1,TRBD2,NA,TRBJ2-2,CATSDLHLASGGVTNTGELFF,TGTGCCACCAGTGATTTGCACCTGGCTAGCGGGGGGGTCACGAACACCGGGGAGCTGTTTTTT
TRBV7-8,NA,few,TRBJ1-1,CASSPGMSEAFF,TGTGCCAGCAGCCCAGGAATGAGTGAAGCTTTCTTT
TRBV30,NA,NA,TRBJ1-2,CAWRDVLRGPNYGYTF,TGTGCCTGGAGGGACGTTTTGCGGGGACCTAACTATGGCTACACCTTC
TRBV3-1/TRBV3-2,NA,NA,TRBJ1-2,CASSQRTGPNYGYTF,TGTGCCAGCAGCCAAAGAACAGGGCCTAACTATGGCTACACCTTC
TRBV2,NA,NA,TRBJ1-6,CASSVLAGSSPLHF,TGTGCCAGCAGTGTTCTTGCAGGGAGTTCACCCCTCCACTTT
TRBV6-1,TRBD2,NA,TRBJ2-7,CASSDGRDSSPYEQYF,TGTGCCAGCAGTGATGGGAGGGACTCCTCCCCGTACGAGCAGTACTTC
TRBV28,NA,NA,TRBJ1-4,CASIRTGTVGEKLFF,TGTGCCAGCATTCGAACAGGGACGGTGGGCGAAAAACTGTTTTTT
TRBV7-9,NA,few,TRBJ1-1,CASSLINTEAFF,TGTGCCAGCAGCCTAATTAACACTGAAGCTTTCTTT
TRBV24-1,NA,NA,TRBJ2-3,CATSVSGDVTDTQYF,TGTGCCACCAGTGTCTCCGGGGATGTAACAGATACGCAGTATTTT